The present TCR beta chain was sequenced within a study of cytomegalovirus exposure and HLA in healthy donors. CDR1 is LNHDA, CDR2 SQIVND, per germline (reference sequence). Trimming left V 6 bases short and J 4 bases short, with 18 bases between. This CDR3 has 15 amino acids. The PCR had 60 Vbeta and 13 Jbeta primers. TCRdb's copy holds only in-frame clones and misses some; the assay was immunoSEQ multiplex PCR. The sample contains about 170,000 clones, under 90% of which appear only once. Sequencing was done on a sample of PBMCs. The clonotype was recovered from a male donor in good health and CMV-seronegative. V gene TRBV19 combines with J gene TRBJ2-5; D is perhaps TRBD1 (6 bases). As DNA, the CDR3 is TGTGCCAGTAGCCCAGGGGTCGATCTGGGAGAGACCCAGTACTTC. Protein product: CASSPGVDLGETQYF.